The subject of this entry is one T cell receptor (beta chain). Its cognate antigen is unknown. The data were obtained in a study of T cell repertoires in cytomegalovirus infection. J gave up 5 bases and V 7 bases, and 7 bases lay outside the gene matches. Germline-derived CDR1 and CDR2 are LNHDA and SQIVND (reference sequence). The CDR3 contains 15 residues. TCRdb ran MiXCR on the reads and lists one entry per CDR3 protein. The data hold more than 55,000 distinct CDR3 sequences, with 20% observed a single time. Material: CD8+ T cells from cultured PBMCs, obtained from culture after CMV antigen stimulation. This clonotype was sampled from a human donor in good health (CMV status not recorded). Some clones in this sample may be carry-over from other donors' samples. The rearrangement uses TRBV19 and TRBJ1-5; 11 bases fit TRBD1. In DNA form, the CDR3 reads TGTGCCAGTACCTGGGACAGGGGGATGCATCAGCCCCAGCATTTT. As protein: CASTWDRGMHQPQHF.